This entry lists 8 T cell receptor beta chains sequenced from one sample in a study of response to subunit inactivated influenza vaccine. TCRdb fed the RT-PCR reads into MiXCR, producing one record per CDR3 protein. This table holds 860,000 or so distinct CDR3 sequences, less than 25% found once. The source material was PBMCs from blood, sampled more than 4 days after vaccination. These receptors originate from a man aged 50-60 years who received an inactivated influenza vaccine.

The chain joins TRBV20-1 to TRBJ2-3; 9 bases fit TRBD2. With 5 bases clipped from V and 0 bases from J, the junction kept 3 bases outside the gene matches. This CDR3 comprises 14 residues. The germline V gene has CDR1 DFQATT and CDR2 SNEGSKA (reference sequence). The CDR3 here is CSAWTSASTDTQYF. The CDR3 nucleotides read TGCAGTGCTTGGACTAGCGCTAGCACAGATACGCAGTATTTT.

This clonotype was recorded a few times. V usage is TRBV12-3 or TRBV12-4 and J usage is TRBJ2-3; 8 bases are shared with TRBD2. V lost 3 bases and J lost 6; bases outside the gene matches: 8. The CDR3 consists of 15 residues. CDR3 DNA sequence: TGTGCCAGCAGTTTCCGCCGGACTAGCCCTGATACGCAGTATTTT. Translation: CASSFRRTSPDTQYF.

For this clonotype: A much larger clonotype is one base distant, so this may be a read error. The chain has TRBV29-1 and TRBJ2-1; possible D gene TRBD1, 5 bases. Germline V CDR1 and CDR2: SQVTM, ANQGSEA. V lost 5 bases and J 4 bases, leaving 12 bases between the germline ends. The CDR3 has 13 residues. The CDR3 DNA reads TGCAGCGTTAACTGGGGCTCGTACAATGAGCAGTTCTTC. Its protein product is CSVNWGSYNEQFF.

V is TRBV12-3 or TRBV12-4 and J is TRBJ2-5; D not certain. This CDR3 contains 13 residues. The V gene lost 2 bases and the J gene lost 9 bases, with 13 bases spanning the gap. CDR3 bases: TGTGCCAGCAGTTTAAACGCGAACGCGGCCCAGTACTTC. Its protein is CASSLNANAAQYF.

In its sample, this clonotype was seen a few times. V and J are TRBV6-2 or TRBV6-3 and TRBJ1-1; TRBD1 matches 10 bases. The germline gives CDR1 MNHEY, CDR2 SVGEGT. J was trimmed by 5 bases and V by 6 bases; bases with no gene match: 9. This CDR3 contains 15 residues. The CDR3 sequence is CASRRQGARGTEAFF. The CDR3 DNA reads TGTGCCAGCAGGAGACAGGGGGCTAGGGGGACTGAAGCTTTCTTT.

This sequence joins TRBV20-1 and TRBJ2-5, with 9 bases aligning to TRBD1. The CDR3 is 13 amino acids. With 6 bases clipped from V and 4 bases from J, the junction kept 6 bases outside the gene matches. The germline V gene encodes CDR1 DFQATT and CDR2 SNEGSKA (reference sequence). CDR3 residues: CSARDRVRETQYF. As DNA, the CDR3 is TGCAGTGCCCGGGACAGGGTCCGAGAGACCCAGTACTTC.

This clonotype was seen a few times. This chain uses TRBV20-1 with TRBJ2-7; D gene uncertain. This CDR3 has 12 residues. Between the trimmed V and J ends, which lost 2 bases and 6 bases, there was a span of 11 bases. The V gene's germline CDR1 is DFQATT and CDR2 SNEGSKA (reference sequence). As DNA, the CDR3 is TGCAGTGCTAGACGGAACTTAGGCGAGCAGTACTTC. As protein: CSARRNLGEQYF.

This chain uses TRBV7-3 with TRBJ2-1, with a tentative D call TRBD2 (6 bases). Between the trimmed V and J ends, which lost 4 bases and 4 bases, there was a span of 17 bases. Germline V gives CDR1 SGHTA, CDR2 FQGTGA. CDR3 length: 16 amino acids. The CDR3 sequence: CASSSTTGESYNEQFF. In nucleotides, the CDR3 is TGTGCCAGCAGCTCAACCACGGGGGAGTCTTACAATGAGCAGTTCTTC.